The T cell receptor (beta chain) under discussion was sequenced for a study of chemoradiotherapy in HPV16-positive cancers. Findings of the study overall: Non-HPV-specific T cells did not expand in tumors during treatment, whereas candidate HPV-specific clones and E7-related motifs did.

The method was immunoSEQ multiplex PCR; TCRdb's version includes in-frame clones alone and lacks a portion of them. This repertoire shows 4,500 to 5,500 clones, 90% to 97% found once; its top ten account for roughly 3.2%. Over chemoradiotherapy, repertoires were sampled more than once. A word on this clone: Its antigen is undetermined.

The clonotype originates from a human donor with HPV-associated anogenital cancer. This specimen consisted of tumor tissue, obtained from a patient who underwent chemoradiotherapy.

The CDR3 loop reads CASSLDAGGPREQYF. CDR3 DNA: TGTGCCAGCAGCTTAGATGCGGGGGGGCCTCGCGAGCAGTACTTC. This chain links TRBV7-2 with TRBJ2-7; TRBD2 matches at 9 bases. The junction had 7 bases not matched to a gene; V was cut back by 1 base and J by 6 bases. Per germline, CDR1 SGHTA and CDR2 FQGNSA. The CDR3 is 15 residues long.